The 5 T cell receptor beta chains below all came from one sample that was sequenced in a study of cytomegalovirus exposure and HLA in healthy donors. PCR involved 60 Vbeta and 13 Jbeta primers. Clones were sequenced by immunoSEQ multiplex PCR, and TCRdb holds only the in-frame ones, with some missing. Among roughly 120,000 clones listed, less than 90% were seen once. Sequenced: PBMCs. Receptors were obtained from a man aged 45 to 65 in good health and CMV-seronegative.

V and J are TRBV9 and TRBJ1-5; 11 bases fit TRBD1. In germline, CDR1 is SGDLS, CDR2 YYNGEE. The V segment lost 4 bases and the J segment 6 bases; nucleotides outside the gene matches: 9. This CDR3 region has 16 residues. CDR3 coding DNA: TGTGCCAGCAGCCCTGACGGACAGGGGGCCAGTCAGCCCCAGCATTTT. It translates to CASSPDGQGASQPQHF.

V gene TRBV14 combines with J gene TRBJ1-1; no definite D call. Germline CDR1 and CDR2: SGHDN and FVKESK. Trimming pared 2 bases from V and 3 bases from J, leaving 7 bases between. This CDR3 spans 13 amino acids. CDR3 nucleotides: TGTGCCAGCAGCCAAATTCCAGACACTGAAGCTTTCTTT. Translating it yields CASSQIPDTEAFF.

Worth noting for this clone: One end of the junction fails to match germline, which may point to a read error. The rearrangement links TRBV7-7 to TRBJ2-5; D might be TRBD1 (6 bases). CDR3 length equals 13 residues. Germline assignment: CDR1 SSHAT and CDR2 FNYEAQ (reference sequence). The CDR3 spells CASSMGAQETQYF. As DNA, the CDR3 is TGTGCTAGCAGCATGGGGGCCCAAGAGACCCAGTACTTC. Full variable domain (missing parts from reference TRBV7-7 and TRBJ2-5): GAGVSQSPRYKVTKRGQDVTLRCDPISSHATLYWYQQALGQGPEFLTYFNYEAQPDKSGLPSDRFSAERPEGSISTLTIQRTEQRDSAMYRCASSMGAQETQYFGPGTRLLVL.

This clone has just one count. The chain uses TRBV6-1 and TRBJ2-2; possibly TRBD2 for D (5 bases). Germline-derived CDR1 and CDR2 are MNHNS and SASEGT. V lost 10 bases and J lost 0, with 15 bases in between. This CDR3 comprises 15 residues. DNA of the CDR3: TGTGCCACCTCCGGGGTGAGCCCGAACACCGGGGAGCTGTTTTTT. Translation gives CATSGVSPNTGELFF.

The J gene is TRBJ2-7, the V gene TRBV5-4; 12 bases fit TRBD2. V dropped 0 bases and J dropped 2; count of bases not matched to a gene: 6. The CDR3 totals 17 residues. Germline lookup yields CDR1 SGHNT and CDR2 YYREEE (reference sequence). CDR3 region: CASSLGLAGGPPYEQYF. The CDR3 DNA is TGTGCCAGCAGCTTGGGGCTAGCGGGGGGGCCGCCCTACGAGCAGTACTTC. The whole variable domain, filled in from reference TRBV5-4 and TRBJ2-7, reads ETGVTQSPTHLIKTRGQQVTLRCSSQSGHNTVSWYQQALGQGPQFIFQYYREEENGRGNFPPRFSGLQFPNYSSELNVNALELDDSALYLCASSLGLAGGPPYEQYFGPGTRLTVT.